This section outlines one T cell receptor beta chain sequence together with its context. The CDR3 runs to 14 residues. The germline V gene has CDR1 SEHNR and CDR2 FQNEAQ (reference sequence). V gave up 3 bases and J gave up 6 bases, with 15 bases separating them. This record comes from a study of blood T cell repertoires in COVID-19. Repertoires were generated with immunoSEQ multiplex PCR, while TCRdb's copy carries only in-frame clones and drops some. The sample has roughly 170,000 clones, over 70% seen once. The gene calls are TRBV7-9 and TRBJ2-7; D not certain. Sequenced sample: PBMCs or T cells enriched from blood (not recorded which). The TCR was taken from a woman aged 40 to 55 with acute COVID-19. The CDR3: CASSLISRSGEQYF. The DNA for the CDR3 is TGTGCCAGCAGCTTGATATCTAGATCGGGCGAGCAGTACTTC. Filled out from reference TRBV7-9 and TRBJ2-7, the complete variable domain reads DTGVSQNPRHKITKRGQNVTFRCDPISEHNRLYWYRQTLGQGPEFLTYFQNEAQLEKSRLLSDRFSAERPKGSFSTLEIQRTEQGDSAMYLCASSLISRSGEQYFGPGTRLTVT.